The T cell receptor beta chain under discussion was sequenced for a study of cytomegalovirus exposure and HLA in healthy donors. Germline V gene data show CDR1 as MGHDK and CDR2 as SYGVNS. CDR3 length equals 13 residues. Trimming took off 3 bases at V and 5 bases at J, with 7 bases between the two ends. Amplification used 60 Vbeta primers and 13 Jbeta primers. Libraries were prepared by immunoSEQ multiplex PCR; TCRdb keeps only in-frame clonotypes and omits some of them. The table includes 100,000 to 120,000 clones, roughly 70% detected once. Findings and limits, study-wide: In a later analysis, at a false discovery rate of 0.05, fewer than 20,000 TCR beta sequences were associated with HLA alleles. As a later analysis showed, several of the most significant clusters appeared to be linked to common viral pathogens. Associated with cytomegalovirus, according to the listing, were approximately 160 TCR beta chains. Most TCRs appeared rarely, but some public TCRs recurred in many donors.

As concerns this clone: Its antigen is not identified.

The chain has TRBV25-1 and TRBJ1-4; a possible D gene is TRBD1 (6 bases). The origin of this receptor is a man between 35 and 55 years old in good health and CMV-seronegative. Specimen: PBMCs. Here the CDR3 DNA reads TGTGCCAGCAGTGACGGACAGAATGAAAAACTGTTTTTT. This codes for CASSDGQNEKLFF. The full variable domain, in which reference TRBV25-1 and TRBJ1-4 provide the parts outside the CDR3, is EADIYQTPRYLVIGTGKKITLECSQTMGHDKMYWYQQDPGMELHLIHYSYGVNSTEKGDLSSESTVSRIRTEHFPLTLESARPSHTSQYLCASSDGQNEKLFFGSGTQLSVL.